This T cell receptor beta chain was documented in a study of early T cells in non-severe SARS-CoV-2 infection. In the study overall: Sequencing input comprised bulk RNA from unsorted whole blood; chain pairing was not available. Study results and limitations: In VDJdb matching, anti-spike CD8 responses were favored while private and CD4 specificities went missing.

This clonotype was seen repeatedly, ten times or more. The antigen remains unidentified. Deletions cut 1 base from V and 0 bases from J, with 6 bases between. The CDR3 has 14 residues. TCRdb independently ran MiXCR on the 5' RACE reads; one entry per CDR3 protein. The sample includes around 84,000 distinct CDR3 sequences, over 13% of them seen just once. This receptor was taken from an adult who was a healthcare worker with PCR-confirmed SARS-CoV-2 infection or an uninfected control (not recorded which). The specimen was whole blood. V is TRBV12-3 or TRBV12-4 and J is TRBJ1-1, with D hard to call. CDR3 amino acids: CASSLGRMNTEAFF. CDR3 nucleotides: TGTGCCAGCAGTTTAGGGCGGATGAACACTGAAGCTTTCTTT.